This T cell receptor (beta chain) was profiled in a study of blood T cell repertoires in COVID-19. Study-level information: COVID-19 samples, acute and convalescent, were from the United States, Italy and Spain. T cells, B-cell-depleted T cells, or PBMCs supplied cDNA or gDNA.

In the study's own analysis: Reference gene primer amplification in the assay estimated nucleated cell counts. TCRdb's table, derived via immunoSEQ multiplex PCR, lists solely in-frame clones and lacks some. That table furnishes V, J and clone size, whereas the DNA furnished D and trimming. This table has 250,000 to 300,000 clones, 85% to 90% appearing once. The CDR3 totals 14 residues. Trimming shortened V by 4 bases and J by 4 bases, and 11 bases separated the two germline ends. CDR1 and CDR2 (germline): PRHDT, FYEKMQ (reference sequence). This sequence was found in a woman between 40 and 55 years old who had recovered from COVID-19. This chain links TRBV13 with TRBJ2-4, with D possibly TRBD2 on 6 matching bases. Input material: peripheral blood. CDR3 in DNA: TGTGCCAGCAGCTGGGGGGACGGAAAAAACATTCAGTACTTC. As protein: CASSWGDGKNIQYF.